Following are 10 T cell receptor beta chains from one sample sequenced in a study of T cell responses to AZD1222 COVID-19 vaccine. Repertoires were generated with immunoSEQ multiplex PCR, while TCRdb's copy carries only in-frame clones and drops some. Among approximately 170,000 clones, roughly 90% were seen once, and the ten largest hold approximately 4.7%. The material was peripheral blood, obtained on day 0 of AZD1222 vaccination. Receptors originate from an adult in good health.

This chain connects TRBV25-1 to TRBJ1-5, with 12 nucleotides matching TRBD1. This CDR3 spans 16 amino acids. With V trimmed by 4 bases and J by 1 base, 2 bases remained unmatched. CDR1 is MGHDK, CDR2 SYGVNS, per germline. The CDR3 sequence: CASSAGQGASNQPQHF. CDR3 DNA sequence: TGTGCCAGCAGTGCGGGACAGGGGGCGAGCAATCAGCCCCAGCATTTT.

V usage is TRBV5-1 and J usage is TRBJ1-2, with D perhaps TRBD1 (5 bases). In germline, CDR1 is SGHRS, CDR2 YFSETQ. The CDR3 is 15 amino acids. V gave up 0 bases and J gave up 2 bases, with 11 bases separating them. The CDR3 protein is CASSLEGRANYGYTF. The CDR3, as DNA: TGCGCCAGCAGCTTGGAAGGCAGGGCCAACTATGGCTACACCTTC.

The rearrangement joins TRBV11-3 to TRBJ1-1; unclear D gene. Germline CDR1 reads SGHNT; CDR2 reads YENEEA. V lost 1 base to trimming and J lost 7 bases, with 4 bases between them. The CDR3 is made up of 11 amino acids. The CDR3 sequence: CASSLAGEAFF. CDR3 bases: TGTGCCAGCAGCTTAGCGGGTGAAGCTTTCTTT.

V and J are TRBV6-5 and TRBJ2-5; D not certain. This CDR3 region has 11 residues. Between the trimmed V and J ends, which lost 4 bases and 6 bases, there was a span of 6 bases. Germline lookup yields CDR1 MNHEY and CDR2 SVGAGI. CDR3 nucleotides: TGTGCCAGCAGTTCTTTAAAGACCCAGTACTTC. Protein: CASSSLKTQYF.

The chain's CDR3 is CASSADHRGLMNTIYF. In DNA form, the CDR3 reads TGTGCCAGCAGCGCCGACCACAGGGGGTTAATGAACACCATATATTTT. The chain couples TRBV9 to TRBJ1-3; TRBD1 matches 8 bases. J lost 7 bases, V lost 3 bases, and 12 bases had no gene match. The germline CDR1 and CDR2 sequences are SGDLS and YYNGEE. The CDR3 is 16 residues long.

This clone is a singleton in its sample. The J gene is TRBJ1-5, the V gene TRBV24-1; D possibly corresponds to TRBD1 (5 bases). The CDR3 runs to 17 residues. Germline CDR1 KGHDR, CDR2 SFDVKD. Trimming shortened V by 3 bases and J by 1 base, and 15 bases separated the two germline ends. The CDR3 sequence: CATSDTRVGGSNQPQHF. CDR3 in DNA: TGTGCCACCAGTGATACCCGGGTGGGGGGGAGCAATCAGCCCCAGCATTTT.

The rearrangement joins TRBV2 to TRBJ2-7, with 9 bases fitting TRBD1. Trimming cost V 5 bases and J 4 bases; bases outside gene matches: 9. From germline, CDR1 is SNHLY and CDR2 FYNNEI. The CDR3 extends over 15 amino acids. Here the CDR3 DNA reads TGTGCCAGCAGTTTTGCCGGGACAGGGATATACGAGCAGTACTTC. As protein: CASSFAGTGIYEQYF.

The chain recombines TRBV3-1 (or the pseudogene TRBV3-2) with TRBJ1-6, with a tentative D call TRBD1 (5 bases). CDR3 size: 15 residues. Germline assignment: CDR1 LGHDT and CDR2 YNNKEL (reference sequence). V lost 4 bases and J lost 4, with 11 bases in between. The CDR3 loop reads CASSPRDGYNSPLHF. The CDR3 region has the DNA TGTGCCAGCAGCCCGAGGGACGGTTATAATTCACCCCTCCACTTT.

V usage is TRBV2 and J usage is TRBJ2-6; weak D call: TRBD2 (7 bases). Germline CDR1 SNHLY, CDR2 FYNNEI. This CDR3 has 15 amino acids. With 7 bases removed from V and 4 bases from J, the gap between germline ends came to 14 bases. The CDR3 is CASMRGGTGANVLTF. The CDR3 nucleotides read TGTGCCAGCATGAGGGGAGGGACAGGGGCCAACGTCCTGACTTTC.

V is TRBV28 and J is TRBJ2-5, with TRBD1 as a possible D gene (5 bases). From germline, CDR1 is MDHEN and CDR2 SYDVKM. V lost 4 bases, J lost 5 bases, and 11 bases lay in between. The CDR3 is made up of 13 amino acids. CDR3 in DNA: TGTGCCAGCAGTTCTCCAGGGTTGGAGACCCAGTACTTC. Protein product: CASSSPGLETQYF. Full variable domain (missing parts from reference TRBV28 and TRBJ2-5): DVKVTQSSRYLVKRTGEKVFLECVQDMDHENMFWYRQDPGLGLRLIYFSYDVKMKEKGDIPEGYSVSREKKERFSLILESASTNQTSMYLCASSSPGLETQYFGPGTRLLVL.